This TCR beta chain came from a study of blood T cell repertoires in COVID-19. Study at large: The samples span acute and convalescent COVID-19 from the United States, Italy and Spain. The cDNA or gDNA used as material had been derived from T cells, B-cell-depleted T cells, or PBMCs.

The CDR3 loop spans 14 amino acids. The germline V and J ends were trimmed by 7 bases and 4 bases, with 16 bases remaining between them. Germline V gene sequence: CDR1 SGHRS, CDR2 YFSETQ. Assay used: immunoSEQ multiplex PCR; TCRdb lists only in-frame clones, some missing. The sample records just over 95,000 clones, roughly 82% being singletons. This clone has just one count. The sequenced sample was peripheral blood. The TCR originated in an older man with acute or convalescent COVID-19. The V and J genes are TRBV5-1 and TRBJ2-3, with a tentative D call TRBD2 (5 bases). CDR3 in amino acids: CASRHGFGADTQYF. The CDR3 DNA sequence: TGCGCCAGCCGTCATGGCTTCGGGGCAGATACGCAGTATTTT.